This paragraph reports one T cell receptor beta chain. No antigen is known for it. Base qualities are not recorded, but no much larger clone differs from it by a single base. The immunoSEQ Assay was used to sequence TCRbeta CDR3 regions. After extraction, genomic DNA underwent amplification by bias-controlled multiplex PCR, followed by high-throughput sequencing. The authors processed their data as follows. To quantify the absolute abundance of each unique TCRbeta CDR3 region, sequences were collapsed and filtered. T cell fraction was estimated by normalization of TCRbeta template counts to usable DNA, with usable DNA being measured through amplification of reference genes present in all nucleated cells. Repertoire TCRs were annotated as SARS-CoV-2-specific when V gene, CDR3 amino acid sequence and J gene were exactly matched to a known reactive TCR set. The reference SARS-CoV-2 TCR set was derived from MIRA and filtered for enrichment in COVID-19-positive ImmuneCODE repertoires, a step that removed public or cross-reactive TCRs. Using the MIRA antigens, annotated TCRs were further analysed by specific ORF or by position within an ORF. Breadth was defined as annotated unique rearrangements over total unique productive rearrangements; depth was the summed frequency of those rearrangements. Group comparisons of TCR breadth used two-sided Wilcoxon rank-sum tests. TCRdb mirrors the immuneACCESS table, restricted to in-frame sequences. Some clones are absent from its copies; in checked studies, under half trace to an unresolved V gene, and the reason for the others is unknown. V and J calls and clone size follow that table, whereas D and trimming were derived from the DNA. In all, the sample holds 320,000 or so clones, and almost 90% of those were seen once. The ten largest account for around 5.5% of the sample.

Read against the paper, the sample's treatment or condition label means: about 20 received Ad26.COV2.S at low or high dose, single or two shots; about five received placebo; per-sample allocation not given. For vaccine and placebo recipients, the sequenced repertoires came from samples collected on day 63 after the first injection. In Cohort 1b, roughly 25 adults aged 18-55 years were enrolled at a single site in Boston, USA, between 29 July and 7 August 2020. Ad26.COV2.S was a replication-incompetent adenovirus type 26 vector expressing a prefusion-stabilized SARS-CoV-2 spike protein from the original Wuhan strain. Reading from cysteine to phenylalanine, the CDR3 counts 14 amino acids. The DNA shown is the 42-base CDR3, in frame from base 1. CDR1 and CDR2 (KGHSH, LQKENI) derive from the germline V gene. Relative to germline, V is 8 bases shorter and J is 5 bases shorter, with 18 bases between their ends.

This record comes from a study of Ad26.COV2.S vaccination and SARS-CoV-2 variants (dated by TCRdb to the early 2020s). Broadly, across the study: Vaccine-arm donors were drawn from COV1001, a multicentre, randomized, double-blind, placebo-controlled phase I-IIa trial of Ad26.COV2.S in healthy adults. Dosing of Ad26.COV2.S was intramuscular, at either 5x10^10 or 1x10^11 viral particles, delivered as one shot or as two shots spaced 56 days apart. TCRbeta repertoire sequencing served as the tool for gauging how specific and how broad the SARS-CoV-2-reactive T cell receptors were following Ad26.COV2.S vaccination. Trial participants were randomized into five groups of five: low-dose or high-dose Ad26.COV2.S given once or twice, or placebo on both occasions. Throughout the experiments and outcome assessment, investigators stayed blinded to trial group allocation. A total of approximately 30 samples were included in the TCR-sequenced set, comprising around 19 Ad26.COV2.S vaccine recipients, 5 placebo recipients and 8 SARS-CoV-2 convalescent individuals.

What the authors observed across the whole study: Comparable non-spike TCR breadth was observed between vaccine and placebo recipients, consistent with only spike being contained in the vaccine. The authors noted that the TCR breadth and depth analyses may have underestimated total T cell responses. Spike-specific TCR breadth was higher in Ad26.COV2.S recipients than in placebo recipients (P = 0.0014). Substantial breadth of spike-specific CD8+ and CD4+ T cell responses was reported after vaccination. The study was not powered for comparison of responses between vaccine doses or regimens.

This sequence was found in a person aged 18 to 59 who received the Ad26.COV2.S COVID-19 vaccine or a placebo. The sequence is built from TRBV18 and TRBJ2-5; TRBD2 might be the D gene, on 5 matching bases. Material: peripheral blood, obtained in a trial of Ad26.COV2.S vaccine versus placebo. The nucleotide sequence is given as TGTGCCAGCAACAACCGACGGGATGCGGAGACCCAGTACTTC. Its protein product is CASNNRRDAETQYF.